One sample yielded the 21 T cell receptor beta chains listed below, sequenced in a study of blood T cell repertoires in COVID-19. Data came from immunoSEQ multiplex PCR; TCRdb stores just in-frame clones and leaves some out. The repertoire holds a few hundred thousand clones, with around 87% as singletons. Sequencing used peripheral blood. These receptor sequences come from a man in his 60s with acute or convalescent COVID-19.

CDR3 region: CATSRDPSSGRGNEQFF. The DNA for the CDR3 is TGTGCCACCAGCAGAGATCCCTCCAGTGGGCGGGGGAATGAGCAGTTCTTC. This rearrangement joins TRBV15 to TRBJ2-1; 7 bases agree with TRBD2. This CDR3 spans 17 amino acids. V was pared by 0 bases and J by 7 bases, with 12 bases of the junction left unmatched. CDR1 is LNHNV, CDR2 YYDKDF, per germline (reference sequence). The full variable domain, completed using reference TRBV15 and TRBJ2-1, is DAMVIQNPRYQVTQFGKPVTLSCSQTLNHNVMYWYQQKSSQAPKLLFHYYDKDFNNEADTPDNFQSRRPNTSFCFLDIRSPGLGDTAMYLCATSRDPSSGRGNEQFFGPGTRLTVL.

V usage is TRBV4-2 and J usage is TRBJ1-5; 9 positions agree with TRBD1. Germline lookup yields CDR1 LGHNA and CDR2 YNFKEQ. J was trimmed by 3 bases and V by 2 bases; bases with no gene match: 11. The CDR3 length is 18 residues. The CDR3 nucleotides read TGTGCCAGCAGCCAACCCGGGCGGGGACAGGGTTTCAATCAGCCCCAGCATTTT. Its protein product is CASSQPGRGQGFNQPQHF.

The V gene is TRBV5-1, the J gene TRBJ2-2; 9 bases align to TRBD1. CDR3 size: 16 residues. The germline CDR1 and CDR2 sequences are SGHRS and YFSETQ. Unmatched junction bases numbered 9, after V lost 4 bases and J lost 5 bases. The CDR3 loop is CASSTRDRVITGELFF. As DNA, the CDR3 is TGCGCCAGCAGCACCCGGGACAGGGTTATAACCGGGGAGCTGTTTTTT.

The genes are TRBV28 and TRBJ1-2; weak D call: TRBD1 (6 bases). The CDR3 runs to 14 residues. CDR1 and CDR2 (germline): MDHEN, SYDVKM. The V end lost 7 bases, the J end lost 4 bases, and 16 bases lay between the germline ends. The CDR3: CASTPGGLSYGYTF. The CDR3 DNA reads TGTGCCAGCACACCGGGGGGGCTTAGCTATGGCTACACCTTC.

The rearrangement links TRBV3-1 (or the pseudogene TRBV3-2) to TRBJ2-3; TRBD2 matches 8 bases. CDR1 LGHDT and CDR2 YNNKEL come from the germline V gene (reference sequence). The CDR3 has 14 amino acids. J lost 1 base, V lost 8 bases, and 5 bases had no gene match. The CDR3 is CASGGGLGTDTQYF. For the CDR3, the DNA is TGTGCCAGCGGCGGGGGGCTTGGCACAGATACGCAGTATTTT.

DNA of the CDR3: TGCGCCAGCAGCTTGGCCATAGGACAGGGGATCCAAGAGACCCAGTACTTC. It codes for CASSLAIGQGIQETQYF. The J gene is TRBJ2-5, the V gene TRBV5-1, with 9 nucleotides matching TRBD1. This CDR3 has 17 amino acids. J lost 1 base, V lost 0 bases, and 7 bases had no gene match. CDR1 is SGHRS, CDR2 YFSETQ, per germline.

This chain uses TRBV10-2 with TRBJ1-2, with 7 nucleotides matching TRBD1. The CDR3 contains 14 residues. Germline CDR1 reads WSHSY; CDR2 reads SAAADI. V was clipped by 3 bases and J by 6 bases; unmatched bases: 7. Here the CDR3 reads CASSERQGSDGYTF. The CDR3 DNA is TGCGCCAGCAGTGAACGACAGGGTTCAGATGGCTACACCTTC.

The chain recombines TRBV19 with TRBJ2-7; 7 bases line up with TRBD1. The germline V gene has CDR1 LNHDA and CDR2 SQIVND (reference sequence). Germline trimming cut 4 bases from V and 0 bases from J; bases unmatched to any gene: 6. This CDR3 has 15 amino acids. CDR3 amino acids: CASSRMDRNSYEQYF. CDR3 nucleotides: TGTGCCAGTAGTAGAATGGACAGGAACTCCTACGAGCAGTACTTC.

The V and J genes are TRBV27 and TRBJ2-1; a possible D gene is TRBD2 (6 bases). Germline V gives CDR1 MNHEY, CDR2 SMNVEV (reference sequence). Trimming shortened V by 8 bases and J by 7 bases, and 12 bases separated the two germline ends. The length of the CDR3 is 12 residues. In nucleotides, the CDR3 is TGTGCCAGCGCTTGGGCGGGGAATGAGCAGTTCTTC. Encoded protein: CASAWAGNEQFF.

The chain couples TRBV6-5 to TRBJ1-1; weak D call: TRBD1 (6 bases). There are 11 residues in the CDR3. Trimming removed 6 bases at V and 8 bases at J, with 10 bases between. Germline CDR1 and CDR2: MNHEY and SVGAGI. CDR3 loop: CASRRQDEAFF. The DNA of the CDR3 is TGTGCCAGCAGGCGACAGGACGAAGCTTTCTTT.

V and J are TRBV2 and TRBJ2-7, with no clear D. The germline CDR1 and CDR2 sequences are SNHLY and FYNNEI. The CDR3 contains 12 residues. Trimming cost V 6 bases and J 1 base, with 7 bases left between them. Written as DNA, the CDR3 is TGTGCCAGCAGCCGGGTATCCTACGAGCAGTACTTC. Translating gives CASSRVSYEQYF. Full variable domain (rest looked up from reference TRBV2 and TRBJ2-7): EPEVTQTPSHQVTQMGQEVILRCVPISNHLYFYWYRQILGQKVEFLVSFYNNEISEKSEIFDDQFSVERPDGSNFTLKIRSTKLEDSAMYFCASSRVSYEQYFGPGTRLTVT.

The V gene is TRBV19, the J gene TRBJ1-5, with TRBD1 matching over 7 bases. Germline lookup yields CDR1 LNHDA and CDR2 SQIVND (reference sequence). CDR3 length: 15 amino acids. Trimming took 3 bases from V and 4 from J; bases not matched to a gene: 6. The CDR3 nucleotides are TGTGCCAGTAGTATTTTTTTACAGGGGAATCAGCCCCAGCATTTT. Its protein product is CASSIFLQGNQPQHF.

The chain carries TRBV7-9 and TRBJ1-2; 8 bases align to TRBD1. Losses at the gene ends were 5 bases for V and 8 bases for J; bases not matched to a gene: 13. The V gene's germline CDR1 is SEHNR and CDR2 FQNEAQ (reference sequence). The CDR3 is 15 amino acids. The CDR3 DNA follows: TGTGCCAGCAGCCCCCTTACACAGGGGGTGGAAGGCTACACCTTC. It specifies CASSPLTQGVEGYTF. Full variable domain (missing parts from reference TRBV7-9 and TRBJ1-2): DTGVSQNPRHKITKRGQNVTFRCDPISEHNRLYWYRQTLGQGPEFLTYFQNEAQLEKSRLLSDRFSAERPKGSFSTLEIQRTEQGDSAMYLCASSPLTQGVEGYTFGSGTRLTVV.

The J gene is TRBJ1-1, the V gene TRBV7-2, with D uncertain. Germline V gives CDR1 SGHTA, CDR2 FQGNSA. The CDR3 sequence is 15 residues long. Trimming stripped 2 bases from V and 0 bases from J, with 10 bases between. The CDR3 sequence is CASSLTAALNTEAFF. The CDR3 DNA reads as TGTGCCAGCAGCTTAACAGCCGCCCTGAACACTGAAGCTTTCTTT. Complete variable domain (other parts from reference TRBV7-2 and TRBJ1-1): GAGVSQSPSNKVTEKGKDVELRCDPISGHTALYWYRQSLGQGLEFLIYFQGNSAPDKSGLPSDRFSAERTGGSVSTLTIQRTQQEDSAVYLCASSLTAALNTEAFFGQGTRLTVV.

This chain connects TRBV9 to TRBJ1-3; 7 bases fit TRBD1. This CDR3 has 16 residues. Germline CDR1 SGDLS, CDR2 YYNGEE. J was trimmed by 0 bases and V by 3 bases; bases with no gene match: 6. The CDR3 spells CASSAWDSNSGNTIYF. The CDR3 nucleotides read TGTGCCAGCAGCGCGTGGGACAGCAACTCTGGAAACACCATATATTTT.

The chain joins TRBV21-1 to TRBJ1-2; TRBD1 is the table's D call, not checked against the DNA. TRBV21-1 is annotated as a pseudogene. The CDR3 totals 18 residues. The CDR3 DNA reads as TGTGCCAGCAGCAAGAAAGAAGTTAGCCTACAGGGTAGCTATGGCTACACCTTC. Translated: CASSKKEVSLQGSYGYTF.

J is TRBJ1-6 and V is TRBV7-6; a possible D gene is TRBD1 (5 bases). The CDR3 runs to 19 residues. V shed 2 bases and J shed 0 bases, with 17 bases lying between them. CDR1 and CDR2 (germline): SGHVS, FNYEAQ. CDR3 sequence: CASSLSRRGKYSYNSPLHF. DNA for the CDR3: TGTGCCAGCAGCTTAAGTAGGAGGGGTAAGTACTCCTATAATTCACCCCTCCACTTT.

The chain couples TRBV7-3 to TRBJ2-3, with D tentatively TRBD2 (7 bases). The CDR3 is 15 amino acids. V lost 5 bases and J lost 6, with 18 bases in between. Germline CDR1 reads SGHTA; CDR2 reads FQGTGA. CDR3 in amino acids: CASSGDRGRGDTQYF. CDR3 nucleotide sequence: TGTGCCAGCAGCGGGGACCGGGGGAGGGGGGATACGCAGTATTTT.

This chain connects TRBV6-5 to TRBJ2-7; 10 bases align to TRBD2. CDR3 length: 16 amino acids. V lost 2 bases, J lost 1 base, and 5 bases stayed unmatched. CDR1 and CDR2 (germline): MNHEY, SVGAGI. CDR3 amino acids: CASSYELAGASYEQYF. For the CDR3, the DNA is TGTGCCAGCAGTTACGAGCTAGCGGGGGCTTCCTACGAGCAGTACTTC.

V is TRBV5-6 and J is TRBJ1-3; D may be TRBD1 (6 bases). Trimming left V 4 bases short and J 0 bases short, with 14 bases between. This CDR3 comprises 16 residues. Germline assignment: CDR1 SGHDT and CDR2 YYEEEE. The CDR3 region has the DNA TGTGCCAGCAGCCGGTGGACAGTTCTCTCTGGAAACACCATATATTTT. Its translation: CASSRWTVLSGNTIYF.

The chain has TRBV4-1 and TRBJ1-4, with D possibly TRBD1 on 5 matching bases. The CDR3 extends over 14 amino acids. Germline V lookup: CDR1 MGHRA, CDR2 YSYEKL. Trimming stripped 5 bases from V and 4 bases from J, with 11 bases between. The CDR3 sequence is CASSSDSLNEKLFF. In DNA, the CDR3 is TGCGCCAGCAGCTCTGACAGTCTTAATGAAAAACTGTTTTTT.